This TCR beta chain was documented in a study of blood T cells in healthy people across ages (dated by TCRdb to the mid-2010s). Regarding the study in general: In model experiments, roughly one uniquely barcoded TCR beta cDNA molecule per two T cells was captured by template switching. Two additional independent replicas of 1 million unique cDNA reads from the same blood draw were analyzed for two donors (one aged 18 to 29 and one aged 80 or older). The study measured age-related changes in TCR beta repertoire diversity using deep sequencing normalized with unique cDNA molecular identifiers. Donors were grouped into four age groups: young (average 16 years), middle-aged (approximately 41), aged (around 60) and long-lived (around 80). Donors of different ages were randomly distributed across sequencing lanes to avoid experimental bias. The paper's findings and limits, for the study overall: Observed TCR beta diversity per million T cells fell roughly linearly with age, and a significant reduction was already apparent by age around 36. Since profiling was done on bulk unsorted PBMCs, naive and antigen-experienced compartments could not be conclusively compared. Compared with the aged group, the long-lived group had more naive CD4+ T cells, fewer expanded clones and increased TCR diversity, suggesting age selection. Estimates of total diversity based on one million sequenced T cells were regarded as lower bounds and as underestimates. The percentage of naive T cells measured by flow cytometry correlated strongly with observed TCR beta diversity. The CMV infection status of donors was not known, potentially confounding age-related changes in expanded clonotypes.

CDR1 and CDR2 were assigned from the germline V gene as KGHSH and LQKENI. V and J are truncated by 10 bases and 8 bases respectively, leaving an intervening sequence of 12 bases. The CDR3 runs 11 amino acids, cysteine and phenylalanine included. Only the CDR3 DNA is retained, 33 bases long and in frame from the first base. The donors were roughly 38 Caucasian individuals from Russia, aged roughly 6 to 100 years, who were systemically healthy. Each donor gave ten milliliters of peripheral blood, collected into EDTA-treated Vacutainer tubes. Ficoll-Paque density-gradient centrifugation was used to isolate PBMCs, with at least 7 million per sample. Trizol reagent was used to extract total RNA from PBMCs, with at least 5 micrograms per sample. For every donor, flow cytometry on a PBMC aliquot measured the percentage of naive CD45RAhigh/CD27high T cells. This clonotype was observed a few times. The target of this receptor is not known. The input lacks base qualities; no much larger clone sits a single base away.

Library preparation used 5' RACE. TCRdb records Illumina HiSeq 2500 as the sequencer. A second roughly 6 to 12 cycle PCR used a sample-barcoded 5' primer and a J-beta primer mix. Each TCR beta cDNA molecule received a unique molecular identifier from a template-switch 5' adaptor carrying 12 random nucleotides. Each sample yielded at least 2.5 million CDR3-containing paired-end reads. First-strand cDNA synthesis was performed from all RNA using the Mint cDNA synthesis kit, with priming by a TRBC-specific oligonucleotide. After uracil-DNA glycosylase treatment, a first 18-cycle PCR used universal primers M1SS and BC2_uni_R on all cDNA. In the source study's methods: For normalization, 1 million high-quality reads were randomly selected from each sample, with every read carrying a distinct molecular identifier. Instead of being binned into consensus sequences, reads that shared molecular identifiers were thrown out. MiTCR, with a Q25 quality threshold and the strictest error-elimination algorithm, was used for CDR3 identification, clonotype clustering and error correction. A nonparametric unseen species model with Euler transformation was used to estimate lower-bound total TCR beta diversity. The public reads were run again by TCRdb, first through fastp at Q25 and then through MiXCR, and only productive beta chains were kept. Under each unique CDR3 protein, matching rows form one entry showing the most common genes and DNA. The V and J calls shown here were made by TCRdb, not taken from the authors' results. In all, the sample holds roughly 1,700,000 distinct CDR3 sequences, and roughly 28% of those were seen once. 7.7% of the sample goes to the ten largest clones.

Sequenced sample: blood. The clonotype comes from a woman aged 30 to 39 in good health. The rearrangement joined TRBV18 to TRBJ2-1; a confident D gene designation cannot be given. The CDR3 amino acid sequence is: CATRGSDEQFF. The sequenced DNA: TGTGCCACCCGCGGTTCAGATGAGCAGTTCTTC.